This TCR beta chain was sequenced during a study of cytomegalovirus exposure and HLA in healthy donors. With 60 Vbeta and 13 Jbeta primers, the PCR was carried out. Here immunoSEQ multiplex PCR was the method, and the copy in TCRdb shows in-frame clones only, minus some. This table holds 150,000 to 250,000 clones, under 90% found once. The study's findings and limits: Later, an analysis found that common viral pathogens appeared to be linked with several of the most significant clusters.

To note about this clone: Its target is unknown.

V was pared by 0 bases and J by 0 bases, with 10 bases of the junction left unmatched. The length of the CDR3 is 19 residues. Germline assignment: CDR1 LGHNA and CDR2 YSLEER. V is TRBV4-3 and J is TRBJ2-3; TRBD2 matches at 9 bases. What was sequenced was PBMCs. The TCR was taken from a boy aged 2 to 10 in good health and CMV-seronegative. This chain's CDR3 is CASSQDGGGAVLSTDTQYF. DNA of the CDR3: TGCGCCAGCAGCCAAGACGGCGGGGGGGCCGTCCTCAGCACAGATACGCAGTATTTT.